There are a few counts of the clone carrying this T cell receptor (beta chain). This entry is derived from a study of blood T cell repertoires in COVID-19. Across the whole study: The study drew acute and convalescent COVID-19 samples from the United States, Italy and Spain. Sources were T cells, B-cell-depleted T cells, or PBMCs; the material itself was cDNA or gDNA.

The germline V gene has CDR1 SEHNR and CDR2 FQNEAQ (reference sequence). Trimming removed 7 bases from V and 3 bases from J, with 12 bases in between. CDR3 length: 13 residues. Original handling: By means of reference gene primer amplification, nucleated cell counts were estimated. Measured with immunoSEQ multiplex PCR; TCRdb has only the in-frame clones, and not every one. That table supplies the V and J calls and clone size; D and trimming were determined from the DNA. This repertoire shows tens of thousands of clones, around 83% found once; its top ten account for approximately 25%. The rearrangement uses TRBV7-9 and TRBJ1-2; no clear D gene. Sequenced material: peripheral blood. The sequence derives from a human donor with acute or convalescent COVID-19. The donor label of this sample is uncertain. The CDR3 region is CASTLTVDYGYTF. The CDR3 nucleotides are TGTGCCAGCACTCTAACAGTTGACTATGGCTACACCTTC. Full variable domain (rest looked up from reference TRBV7-9 and TRBJ1-2): DTGVSQNPRHKITKRGQNVTFRCDPISEHNRLYWYRQTLGQGPEFLTYFQNEAQLEKSRLLSDRFSAERPKGSFSTLEIQRTEQGDSAMYLCASTLTVDYGYTFGSGTRLTVV.